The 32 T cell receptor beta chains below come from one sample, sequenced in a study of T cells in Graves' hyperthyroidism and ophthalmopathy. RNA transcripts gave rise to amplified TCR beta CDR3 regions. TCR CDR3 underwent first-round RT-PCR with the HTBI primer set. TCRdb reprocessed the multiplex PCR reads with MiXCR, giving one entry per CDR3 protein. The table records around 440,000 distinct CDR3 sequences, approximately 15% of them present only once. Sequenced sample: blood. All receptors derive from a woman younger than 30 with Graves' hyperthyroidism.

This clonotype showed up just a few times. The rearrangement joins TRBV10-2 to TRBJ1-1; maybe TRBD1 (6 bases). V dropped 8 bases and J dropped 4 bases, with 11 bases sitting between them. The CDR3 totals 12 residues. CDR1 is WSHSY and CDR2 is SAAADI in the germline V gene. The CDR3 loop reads CASVRGSTEAFF. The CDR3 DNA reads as TGCGCCAGCGTCAGGGGAAGCACTGAAGCTTTCTTT.

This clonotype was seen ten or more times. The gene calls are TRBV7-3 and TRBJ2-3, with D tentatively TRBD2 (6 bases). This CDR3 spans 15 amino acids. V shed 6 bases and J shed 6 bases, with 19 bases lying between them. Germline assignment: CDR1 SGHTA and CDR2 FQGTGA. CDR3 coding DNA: TGTGCCAGCAGTCCCAGTACGAGCGGAGGGGATACGCAGTATTTT. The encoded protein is CASSPSTSGGDTQYF.

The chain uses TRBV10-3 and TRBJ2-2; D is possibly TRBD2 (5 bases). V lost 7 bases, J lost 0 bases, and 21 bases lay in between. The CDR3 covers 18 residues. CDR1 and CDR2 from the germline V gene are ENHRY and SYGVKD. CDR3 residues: CAIKNRLNNPTNTGELFF. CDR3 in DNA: TGTGCCATCAAGAACAGACTAAATAACCCTACGAACACCGGGGAGCTGTTTTTT.

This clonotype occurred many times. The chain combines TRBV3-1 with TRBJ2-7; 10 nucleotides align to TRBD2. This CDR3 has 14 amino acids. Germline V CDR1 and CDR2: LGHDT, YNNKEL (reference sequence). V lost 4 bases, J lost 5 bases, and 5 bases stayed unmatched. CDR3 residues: CASSRAGGPHEQYF. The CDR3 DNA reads TGTGCCAGCAGCCGAGCGGGAGGGCCCCACGAGCAGTACTTC.

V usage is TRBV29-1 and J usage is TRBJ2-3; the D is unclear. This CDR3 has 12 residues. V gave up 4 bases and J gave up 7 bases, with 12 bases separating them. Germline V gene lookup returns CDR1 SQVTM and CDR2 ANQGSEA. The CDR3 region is CSVALDGHTQYF. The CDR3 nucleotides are TGCAGCGTTGCCCTAGACGGGCATACGCAGTATTTT.

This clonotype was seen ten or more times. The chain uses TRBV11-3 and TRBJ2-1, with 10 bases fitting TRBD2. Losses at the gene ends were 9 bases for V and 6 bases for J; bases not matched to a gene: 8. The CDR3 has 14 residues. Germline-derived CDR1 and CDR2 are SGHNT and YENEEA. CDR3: CASTLAGQRNEQFF. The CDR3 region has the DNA TGTGCCAGTACACTAGCGGGACAGCGCAATGAGCAGTTCTTC. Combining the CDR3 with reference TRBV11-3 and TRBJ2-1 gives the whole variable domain EAGVVQSPRYKIIEKKQPVAFWCNPISGHNTLYWYLQNLGQGPELLIRYENEEAVDDSQLPKDRFSAERLKGVDSTLKIQPAELGDSAVYLCASTLAGQRNEQFFGPGTRLTVL.

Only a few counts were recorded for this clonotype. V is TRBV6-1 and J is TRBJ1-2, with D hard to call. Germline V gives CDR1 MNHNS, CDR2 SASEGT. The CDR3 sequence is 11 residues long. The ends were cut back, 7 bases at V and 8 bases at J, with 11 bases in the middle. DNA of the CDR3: TGTGCCAGCATGGTCGCGGAGGGCTACACCTTC. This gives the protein CASMVAEGYTF.

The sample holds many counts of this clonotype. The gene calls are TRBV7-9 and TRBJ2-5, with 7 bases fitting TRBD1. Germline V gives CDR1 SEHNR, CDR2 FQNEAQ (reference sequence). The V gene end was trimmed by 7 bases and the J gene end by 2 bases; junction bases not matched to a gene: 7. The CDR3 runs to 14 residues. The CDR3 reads CASTRTGAQETQYF. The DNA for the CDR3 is TGTGCCAGCACCCGGACAGGAGCACAAGAGACCCAGTACTTC.

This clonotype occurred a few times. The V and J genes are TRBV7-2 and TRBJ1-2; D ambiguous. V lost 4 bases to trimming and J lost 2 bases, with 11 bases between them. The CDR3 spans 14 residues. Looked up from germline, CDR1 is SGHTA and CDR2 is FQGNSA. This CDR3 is CASSYTQSNYGYTF. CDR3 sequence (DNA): TGTGCCAGCAGCTACACTCAGAGCAACTATGGCTACACCTTC.

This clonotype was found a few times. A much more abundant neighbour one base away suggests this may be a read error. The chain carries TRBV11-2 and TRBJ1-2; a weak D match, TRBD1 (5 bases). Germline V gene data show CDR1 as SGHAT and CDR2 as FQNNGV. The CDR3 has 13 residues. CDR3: CANSLIAGEGYTF. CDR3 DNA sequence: TGTGCCAACAGCTTAATTGCGGGGGAGGGCTACACCTTC. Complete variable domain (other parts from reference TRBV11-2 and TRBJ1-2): EAGVAQSPRYKIIEKRQSVAFWCNPISGHATLYWYQQILGQGPKLLIQFQNNGVVDDSQLPKDRFSAERLKGVDSTLKIQPAKLEDSAVYLCANSLIAGEGYTFGSGTRLTVV.

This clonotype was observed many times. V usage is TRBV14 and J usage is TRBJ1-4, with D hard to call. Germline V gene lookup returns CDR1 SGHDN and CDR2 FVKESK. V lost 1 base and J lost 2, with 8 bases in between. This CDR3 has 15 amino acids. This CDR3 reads CASSQGGVTNEKLFF. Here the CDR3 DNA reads TGTGCCAGCAGCCAAGGTGGTGTGACTAATGAAAAACTGTTTTTT.

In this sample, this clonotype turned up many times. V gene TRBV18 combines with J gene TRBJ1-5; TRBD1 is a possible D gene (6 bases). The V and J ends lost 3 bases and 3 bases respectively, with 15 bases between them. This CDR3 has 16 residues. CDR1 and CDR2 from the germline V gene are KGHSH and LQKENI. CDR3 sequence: CASSPSGGGTNQPQHF. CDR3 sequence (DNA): TGTGCCAGCTCACCCTCCGGGGGCGGGACCAATCAGCCCCAGCATTTT.

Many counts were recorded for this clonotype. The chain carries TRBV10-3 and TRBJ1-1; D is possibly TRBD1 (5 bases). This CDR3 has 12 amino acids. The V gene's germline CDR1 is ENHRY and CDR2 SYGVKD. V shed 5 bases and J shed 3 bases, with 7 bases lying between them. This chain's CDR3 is CAISKGDTEAFF. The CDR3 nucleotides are TGTGCCATCAGTAAAGGGGACACTGAAGCTTTCTTT.

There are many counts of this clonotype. CDR3 coding DNA: TGTGCCAGCAGAACGGAACAGCTAGCCAAAAACATTCAGTACTTC. This translates into CASRTEQLAKNIQYF. The chain links TRBV2 to TRBJ2-4; no firm D call. This CDR3 has 15 amino acids. CDR1 and CDR2 from the germline V gene are SNHLY and FYNNEI. V was cut by 6 bases and J by 0 bases, with 12 bases left in between.

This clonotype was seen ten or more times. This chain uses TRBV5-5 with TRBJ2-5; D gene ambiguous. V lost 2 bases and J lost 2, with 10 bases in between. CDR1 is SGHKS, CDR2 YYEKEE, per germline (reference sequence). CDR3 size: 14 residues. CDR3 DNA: TGTGCCAGCAGCTTATACGGAGAACAAGAGACCCAGTACTTC. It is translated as CASSLYGEQETQYF.

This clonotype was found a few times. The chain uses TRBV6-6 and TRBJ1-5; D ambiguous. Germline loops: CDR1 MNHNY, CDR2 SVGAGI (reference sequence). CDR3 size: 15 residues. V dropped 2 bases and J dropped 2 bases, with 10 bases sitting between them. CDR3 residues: CASSYRSPGNQPQHF. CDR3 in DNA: TGTGCCAGCAGTTACCGAAGTCCAGGCAATCAGCCCCAGCATTTT.

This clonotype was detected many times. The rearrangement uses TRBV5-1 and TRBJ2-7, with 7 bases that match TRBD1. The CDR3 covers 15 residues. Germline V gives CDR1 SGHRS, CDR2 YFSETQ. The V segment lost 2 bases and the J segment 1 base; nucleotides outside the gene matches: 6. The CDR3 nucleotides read TGCGCCAGCAGCTTCGGGACAGATGGGTCCTACGAGCAGTACTTC. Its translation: CASSFGTDGSYEQYF.

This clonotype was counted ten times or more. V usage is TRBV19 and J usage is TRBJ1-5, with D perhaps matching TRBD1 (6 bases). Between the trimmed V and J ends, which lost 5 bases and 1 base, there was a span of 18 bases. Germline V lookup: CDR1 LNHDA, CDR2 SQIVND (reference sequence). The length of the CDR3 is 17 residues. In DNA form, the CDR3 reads TGTGCCAGTAGTCCCCTAGGGCGACAGGCGAGCAATCAGCCCCAGCATTTT. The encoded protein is CASSPLGRQASNQPQHF. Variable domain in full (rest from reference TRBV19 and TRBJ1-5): DGGITQSPKYLFRKEGQNVTLSCEQNLNHDAMYWYRQDPGQGLRLIYYSQIVNDFQKGDIAEGYSVSREKKESFPLTVTSAQKNPTAFYLCASSPLGRQASNQPQHFGDGTRLSIL.

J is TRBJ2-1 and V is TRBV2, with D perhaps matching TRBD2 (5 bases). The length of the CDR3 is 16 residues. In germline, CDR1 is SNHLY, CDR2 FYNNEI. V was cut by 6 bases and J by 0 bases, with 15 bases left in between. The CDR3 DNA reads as TGTGCCAGCAGGGGTCGGGAAAAAAGCTCCTACAATGAGCAGTTCTTC. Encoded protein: CASRGREKSSYNEQFF. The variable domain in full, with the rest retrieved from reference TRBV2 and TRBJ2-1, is EPEVTQTPSHQVTQMGQEVILRCVPISNHLYFYWYRQILGQKVEFLVSFYNNEISEKSEIFDDQFSVERPDGSNFTLKIRSTKLEDSAMYFCASRGREKSSYNEQFFGPGTRLTVL.

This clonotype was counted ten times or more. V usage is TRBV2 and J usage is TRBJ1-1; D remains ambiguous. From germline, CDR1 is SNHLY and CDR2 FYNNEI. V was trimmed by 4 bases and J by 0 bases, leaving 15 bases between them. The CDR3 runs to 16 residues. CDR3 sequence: CASSGNHNRMNTEAFF. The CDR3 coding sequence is TGTGCCAGCAGTGGGAACCACAACCGAATGAACACTGAAGCTTTCTTT.

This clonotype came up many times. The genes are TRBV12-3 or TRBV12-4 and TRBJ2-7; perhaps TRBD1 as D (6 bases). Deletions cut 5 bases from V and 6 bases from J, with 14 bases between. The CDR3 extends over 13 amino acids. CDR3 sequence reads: CASSRDGQLEQYF. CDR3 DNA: TGTGCCAGCAGTCGCGATGGACAGCTCGAGCAGTACTTC.

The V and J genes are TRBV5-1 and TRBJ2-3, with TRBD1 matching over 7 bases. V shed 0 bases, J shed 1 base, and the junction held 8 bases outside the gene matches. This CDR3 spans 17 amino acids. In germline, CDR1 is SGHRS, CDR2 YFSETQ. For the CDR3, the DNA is TGCGCCAGCAGCTTGGGACAGGGAATTTTTGGCACAGATACGCAGTATTTT. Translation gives CASSLGQGIFGTDTQYF. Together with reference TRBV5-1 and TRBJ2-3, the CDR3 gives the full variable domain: KAGVTQTPRYLIKTRGQQVTLSCSPISGHRSVSWYQQTPGQGLQFLFEYFSETQRNKGNFPGRFSGRQFSNSRSEMNVSTLELGDSALYLCASSLGQGIFGTDTQYFGPGTRLTVL.

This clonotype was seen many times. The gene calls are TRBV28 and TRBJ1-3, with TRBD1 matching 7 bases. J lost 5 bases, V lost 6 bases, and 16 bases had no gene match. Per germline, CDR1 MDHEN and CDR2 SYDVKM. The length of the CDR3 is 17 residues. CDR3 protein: CASSQDSGQSARNTIYF. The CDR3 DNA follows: TGTGCCAGCAGCCAAGACTCGGGACAGTCGGCGAGAAACACCATATATTTT.

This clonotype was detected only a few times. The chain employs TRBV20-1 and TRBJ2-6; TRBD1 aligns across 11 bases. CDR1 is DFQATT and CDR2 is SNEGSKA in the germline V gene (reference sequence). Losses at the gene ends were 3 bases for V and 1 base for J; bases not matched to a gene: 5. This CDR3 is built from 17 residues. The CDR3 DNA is TGCAGTGCTAGGGGGACAGGGGGGGTTTCTGGGGCCAACGTCCTGACTTTC. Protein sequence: CSARGTGGVSGANVLTF.

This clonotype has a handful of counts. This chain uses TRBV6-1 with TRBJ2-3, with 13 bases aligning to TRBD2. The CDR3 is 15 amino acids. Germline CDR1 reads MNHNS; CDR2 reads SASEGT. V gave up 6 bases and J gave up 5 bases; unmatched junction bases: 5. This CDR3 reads CASSGTSGAVDTQYF. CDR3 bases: TGTGCCAGCAGCGGGACTAGCGGGGCGGTAGATACGCAGTATTTT.

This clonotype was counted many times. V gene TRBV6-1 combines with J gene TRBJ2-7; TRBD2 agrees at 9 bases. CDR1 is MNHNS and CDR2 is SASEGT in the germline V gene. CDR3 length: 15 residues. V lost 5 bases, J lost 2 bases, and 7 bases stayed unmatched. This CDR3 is CASSIRLAETYEQYF. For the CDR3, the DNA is TGTGCCAGCAGTATACGACTAGCGGAGACCTACGAGCAGTACTTC.

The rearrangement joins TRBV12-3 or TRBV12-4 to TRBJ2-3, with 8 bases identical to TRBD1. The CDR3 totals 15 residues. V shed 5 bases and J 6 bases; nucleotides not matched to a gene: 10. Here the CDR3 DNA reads TGTGCCAGCAGTCCAGGCCGGACAGGGTTGGATACGCAGTATTTT. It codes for CASSPGRTGLDTQYF.

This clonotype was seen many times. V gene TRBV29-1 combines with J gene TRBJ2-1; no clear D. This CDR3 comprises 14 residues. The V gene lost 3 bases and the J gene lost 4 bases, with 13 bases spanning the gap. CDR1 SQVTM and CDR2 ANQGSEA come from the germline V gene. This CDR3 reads CSVEHRLAYNEQFF. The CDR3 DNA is TGCAGCGTTGAGCACAGATTGGCATACAATGAGCAGTTCTTC.

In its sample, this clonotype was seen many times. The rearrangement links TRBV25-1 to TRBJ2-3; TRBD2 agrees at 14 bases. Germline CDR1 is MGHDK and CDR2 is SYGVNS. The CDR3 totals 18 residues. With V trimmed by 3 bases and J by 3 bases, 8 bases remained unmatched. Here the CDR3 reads CASSDQSGTSGRTDTQYF. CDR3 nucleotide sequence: TGTGCCAGCAGTGATCAATCCGGGACTAGCGGGAGAACAGATACGCAGTATTTT.

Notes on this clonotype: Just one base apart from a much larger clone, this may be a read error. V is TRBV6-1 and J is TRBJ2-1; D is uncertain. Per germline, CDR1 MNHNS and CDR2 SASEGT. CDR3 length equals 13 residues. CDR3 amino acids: CVSSEQFWNEQFF. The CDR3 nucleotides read TGTGTCAGCAGTGAACAGTTCTGGAATGAGCAGTTCTTC.

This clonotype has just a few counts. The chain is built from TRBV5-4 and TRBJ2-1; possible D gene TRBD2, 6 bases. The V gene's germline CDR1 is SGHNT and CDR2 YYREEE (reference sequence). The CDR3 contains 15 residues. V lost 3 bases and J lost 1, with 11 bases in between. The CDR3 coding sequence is TGTGCCAGCAGCTCGGGACTCCCGTCCTACAATGAGCAGTTCTTC. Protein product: CASSSGLPSYNEQFF.

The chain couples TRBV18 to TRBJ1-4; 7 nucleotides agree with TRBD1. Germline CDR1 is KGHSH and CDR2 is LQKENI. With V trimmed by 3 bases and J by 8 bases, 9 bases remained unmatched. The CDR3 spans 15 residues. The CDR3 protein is CASSPGQAVEEKLFF. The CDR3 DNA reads TGTGCCAGCTCACCCGGACAGGCGGTAGAGGAAAAACTGTTTTTT.